The entry that follows covers one T cell receptor beta chain sequence. The authors' processing: Reference gene primer amplification gave nucleated cell count estimates. Method: immunoSEQ multiplex PCR; TCRdb's copy keeps in-frame clones and lacks some. That table gives V, J and clone size, and the DNA gave D and trimming. The data hold about 200,000 clones, with 92% observed a single time. This entry comes from a study of blood T cell repertoires in COVID-19. The sample consisted of peripheral blood. The sequence came from a man in his thirties or forties with acute or convalescent COVID-19.

The CDR3, as DNA: TGTGCCAGCAGCCAAGTGGCCTCTAACTATGGCTACACCTTC. Its protein product is CASSQVASNYGYTF. The chain carries TRBV3-1 (or the pseudogene TRBV3-2) and TRBJ1-2, with D uncertain. Germline V lookup: CDR1 LGHDT, CDR2 YNNKEL (reference sequence). Trimming took 1 base from V and 0 from J, leaving 6 bases between them. This CDR3 comprises 14 residues.